The clone carrying this T cell receptor (beta chain) has just a few counts. Flow cytometry had shown expanded CD8+CD57+ cells in the patients chosen for sequencing. These data belong to a study of CD8+CD57+ T cells in acquired aplastic anemia. Germline V gene lookup returns CDR1 DFQATT and CDR2 SNEGSKA (reference sequence). The trim removed 7 bases at V and 0 bases at J, leaving 7 bases unmatched. The CDR3 loop spans 14 amino acids. CDR3 and TCR beta VDJ profiling relied on a genomic DNA template. MiXCR was run by TCRdb on the reads, yielding one entry per CDR3 protein. The sample includes roughly 93,000 distinct CDR3 sequences, less than 75% seen only once; the top ten take less than 75%.

The TCR comes from a human donor with aplastic anemia. Sequencing was done on a sample of sorted CD4+, CD8+, or CD8+CD57+ T cells (not recorded which) from PBMCs. The J gene is TRBJ2-7, the V gene TRBV20-1, with 9 bases aligning to TRBD1. CDR3 DNA: TGCAGTGTCCTTGGACAGGGGAGCTCCTACGAGCAGTACGTC. Translated: CSVLGQGSSYEQYV.